This TCR beta chain is from a study of beta chain features in type 1 diabetes. Turning to the study itself: All samples together contributed 85 million to 120 million sorted cells for examination. Study outcomes and limitations: High-TCR-expressing cells could be over-represented by cDNA sequencing.

Isolation of CD4+ naive, central memory, regulatory and stem cell-like memory cells was achieved by sorting via CD45RO/CCR7/CD25/CD127/CD95/CD27. Purities in excess of 95% were seen in all sorted populations. Germline V gene sequence: CDR1 SGHTA, CDR2 FQGTGA. The CDR3 is 15 residues long. The V end lost 5 bases, the J end lost 4 bases, and 16 bases lay between the germline ends. The authors reverse transcribed all of the isolated RNA, so sequencing captured expressed TCRB transcripts. Profiling relied on immunoSEQ multiplex PCR, and the TCRdb table lists in-frame clones only, not all of them. The sample holds 130,000 to 150,000 clones, less than 8.5% seen once. Details on this clone: The antigen is not known.

The sample consisted of central memory CD4+ T cells from blood. The chain recombines TRBV7-3 with TRBJ2-3; D remains ambiguous. The receptor was derived from a woman under 40 in good health. The chain's CDR3 is CASSPHGLFADTQYF. As DNA, the CDR3 is TGTGCCAGCAGCCCCCACGGTCTGTTTGCAGATACGCAGTATTTT.